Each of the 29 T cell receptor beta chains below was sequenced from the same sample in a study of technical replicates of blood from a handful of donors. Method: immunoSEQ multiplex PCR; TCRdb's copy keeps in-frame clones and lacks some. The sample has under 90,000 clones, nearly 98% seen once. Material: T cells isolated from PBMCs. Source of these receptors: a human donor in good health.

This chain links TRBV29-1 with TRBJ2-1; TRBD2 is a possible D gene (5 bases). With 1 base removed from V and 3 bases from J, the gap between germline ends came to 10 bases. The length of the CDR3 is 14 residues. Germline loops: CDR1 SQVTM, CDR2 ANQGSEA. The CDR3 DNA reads TGCAGCGTTGAAGTCGGGGTGTACTACAATGAGCAGTTCTTC. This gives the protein CSVEVGVYYNEQFF.

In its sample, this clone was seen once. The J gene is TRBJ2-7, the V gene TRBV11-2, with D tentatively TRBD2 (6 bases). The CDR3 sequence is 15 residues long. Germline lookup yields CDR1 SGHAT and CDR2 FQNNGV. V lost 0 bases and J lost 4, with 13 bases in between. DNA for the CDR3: TGTGCCAGCAGCTTAGATTGGGGGACTGGGTACGAGCAGTACTTC. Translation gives CASSLDWGTGYEQYF.

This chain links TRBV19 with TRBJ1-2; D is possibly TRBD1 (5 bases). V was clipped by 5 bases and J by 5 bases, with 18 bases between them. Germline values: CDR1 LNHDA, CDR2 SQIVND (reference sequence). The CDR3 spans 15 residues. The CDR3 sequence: CASSPGHTDEYGYTF. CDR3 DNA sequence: TGTGCCAGTAGTCCCGGACATACCGACGAATATGGCTACACCTTC. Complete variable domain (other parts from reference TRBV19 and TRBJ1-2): DGGITQSPKYLFRKEGQNVTLSCEQNLNHDAMYWYRQDPGQGLRLIYYSQIVNDFQKGDIAEGYSVSREKKESFPLTVTSAQKNPTAFYLCASSPGHTDEYGYTFGSGTRLTVV.

The CDR3 region has the DNA TGTGCTAGTGGTTTGGTACTAGGGTGGGACAGGGGGCAGCACGGCTATGGCTACACCTTC. Its protein product is CASGLVLGWDRGQHGYGYTF. The chain couples TRBV12-5 to TRBJ1-2, with 12 bases matching TRBD1. CDR3 length equals 20 residues. Germline-derived CDR1 and CDR2 are LGHNT and FRNRAP. The V gene end was trimmed by 0 bases and the J gene end by 4 bases; junction bases not matched to a gene: 15.

Here the CDR3 reads CASSSGLAGTGELFF. In DNA form, the CDR3 reads TGTGCCAGCAGCTCCGGACTAGCGGGTACCGGGGAGCTGTTTTTT. The chain combines TRBV7-3 with TRBJ2-2; TRBD2 agrees at 11 bases. Germline V gives CDR1 SGHTA, CDR2 FQGTGA. This CDR3 comprises 15 residues. Trimming at V came to 4 bases and at J to 5 bases, leaving 3 bases not matched to a gene.

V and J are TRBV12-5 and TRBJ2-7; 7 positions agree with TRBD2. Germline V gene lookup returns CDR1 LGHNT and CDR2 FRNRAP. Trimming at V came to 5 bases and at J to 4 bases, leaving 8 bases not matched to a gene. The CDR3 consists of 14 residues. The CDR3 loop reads CASGLGGRAYEQYF. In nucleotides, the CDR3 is TGTGCTAGTGGTCTGGGGGGGAGGGCTTACGAGCAGTACTTC.

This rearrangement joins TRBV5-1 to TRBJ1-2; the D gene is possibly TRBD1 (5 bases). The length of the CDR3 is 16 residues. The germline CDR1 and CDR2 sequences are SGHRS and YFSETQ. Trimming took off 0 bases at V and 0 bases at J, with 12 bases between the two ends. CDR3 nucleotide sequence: TGCGCCAGCAGCTTGGGGGGCGCAGCCGCTAACTATGGCTACACCTTC. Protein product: CASSLGGAAANYGYTF.

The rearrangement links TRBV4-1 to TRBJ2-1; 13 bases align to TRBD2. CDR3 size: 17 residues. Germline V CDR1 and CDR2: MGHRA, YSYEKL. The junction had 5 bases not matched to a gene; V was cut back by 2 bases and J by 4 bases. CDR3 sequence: CASSQSGLAGRYNEQFF. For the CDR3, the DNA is TGCGCCAGCAGCCAATCGGGACTAGCGGGAAGATACAATGAGCAGTTCTTC.

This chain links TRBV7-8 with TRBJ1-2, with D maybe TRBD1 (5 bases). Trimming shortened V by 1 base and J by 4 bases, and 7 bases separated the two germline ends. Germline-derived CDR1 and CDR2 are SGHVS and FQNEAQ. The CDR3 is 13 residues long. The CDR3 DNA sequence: TGTGCCAGCAGCTTAGAGGGGCTCTATGGCTACACCTTC. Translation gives CASSLEGLYGYTF. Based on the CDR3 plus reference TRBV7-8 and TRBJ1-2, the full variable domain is GAGVSQSPRYKVAKRGQDVALRCDPISGHVSLFWYQQALGQGPEFLTYFQNEAQLDKSGLPSDRFFAERPEGSVSTLKIQRTQQEDSAVYLCASSLEGLYGYTFGSGTRLTVV.

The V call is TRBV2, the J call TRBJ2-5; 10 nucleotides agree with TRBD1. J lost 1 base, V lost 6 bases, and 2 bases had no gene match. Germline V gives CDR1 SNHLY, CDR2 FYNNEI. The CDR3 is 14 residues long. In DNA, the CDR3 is TGTGCCAGCAGCCGGGACAGGGGCCAAGAGACCCAGTACTTC. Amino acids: CASSRDRGQETQYF.

In DNA form, the CDR3 reads TGTGCCAGCTCACCAGCGACAGGGAGCAATGAGCAGTTCTTC. Amino acids: CASSPATGSNEQFF. The chain uses TRBV18 and TRBJ2-1, with 7 bases fitting TRBD1. The CDR3 has 14 amino acids. Germline loops: CDR1 KGHSH, CDR2 LQKENI. The trim removed 2 bases at V and 6 bases at J, leaving 4 bases unmatched.

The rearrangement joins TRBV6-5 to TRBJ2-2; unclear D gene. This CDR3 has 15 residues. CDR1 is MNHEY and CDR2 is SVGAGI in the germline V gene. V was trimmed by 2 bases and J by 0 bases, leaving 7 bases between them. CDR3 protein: CASSYLPANTGELFF. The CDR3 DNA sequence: TGTGCCAGCAGTTACCTCCCCGCGAACACCGGGGAGCTGTTTTTT.

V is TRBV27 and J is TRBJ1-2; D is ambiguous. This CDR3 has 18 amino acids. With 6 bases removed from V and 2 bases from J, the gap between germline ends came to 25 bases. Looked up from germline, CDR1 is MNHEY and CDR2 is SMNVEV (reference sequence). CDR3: CASSPPSLGKGGNYGYTF. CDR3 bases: TGTGCCAGCAGCCCACCCTCCCTTGGGAAGGGAGGCAACTATGGCTACACCTTC.

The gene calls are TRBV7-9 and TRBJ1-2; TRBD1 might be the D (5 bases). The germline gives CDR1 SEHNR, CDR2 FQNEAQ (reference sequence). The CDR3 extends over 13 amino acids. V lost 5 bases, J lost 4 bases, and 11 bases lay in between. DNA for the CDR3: TGTGCCAGCAGCCCCCCCGGGGGCTATGGCTACACCTTC. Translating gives CASSPPGGYGYTF.

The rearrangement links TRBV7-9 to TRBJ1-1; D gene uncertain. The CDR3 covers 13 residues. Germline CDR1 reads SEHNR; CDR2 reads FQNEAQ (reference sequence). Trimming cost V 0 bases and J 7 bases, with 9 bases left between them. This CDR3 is CASSLAFMREAFF. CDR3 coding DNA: TGTGCCAGCAGCTTAGCATTCATGCGTGAAGCTTTCTTT. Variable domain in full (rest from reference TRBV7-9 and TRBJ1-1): DTGVSQNPRHKITKRGQNVTFRCDPISEHNRLYWYRQTLGQGPEFLTYFQNEAQLEKSRLLSDRFSAERPKGSFSTLEIQRTEQGDSAMYLCASSLAFMREAFFGQGTRLTVV.

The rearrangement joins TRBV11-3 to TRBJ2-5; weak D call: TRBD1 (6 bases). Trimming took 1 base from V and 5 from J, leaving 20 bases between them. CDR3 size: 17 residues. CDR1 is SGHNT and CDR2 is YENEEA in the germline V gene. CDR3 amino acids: CASSLAFGQNTMETQYF. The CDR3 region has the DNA TGTGCCAGCAGCTTAGCTTTCGGACAGAACACAATGGAGACCCAGTACTTC.

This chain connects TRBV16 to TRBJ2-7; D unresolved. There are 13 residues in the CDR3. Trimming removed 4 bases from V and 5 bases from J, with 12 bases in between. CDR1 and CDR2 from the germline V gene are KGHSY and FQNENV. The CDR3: CASSPPTVHEQYF. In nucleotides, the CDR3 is TGTGCCAGCAGCCCTCCTACAGTTCACGAGCAGTACTTC.

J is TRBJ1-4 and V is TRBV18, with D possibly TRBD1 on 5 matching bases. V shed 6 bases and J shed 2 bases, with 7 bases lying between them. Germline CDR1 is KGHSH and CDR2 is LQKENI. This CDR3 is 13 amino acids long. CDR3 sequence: CASSRQTNEKLFF. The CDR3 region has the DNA TGTGCCAGCTCCCGACAGACTAATGAAAAACTGTTTTTT. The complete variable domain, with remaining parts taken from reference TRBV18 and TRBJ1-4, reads NAGVMQNPRHLVRRRGQEARLRCSPMKGHSHVYWYRQLPEEGLKFMVYLQKENIIDESGMPKERFSAEFPKEGPSILRIQQVVRGDSAAYFCASSRQTNEKLFFGSGTQLSVL.

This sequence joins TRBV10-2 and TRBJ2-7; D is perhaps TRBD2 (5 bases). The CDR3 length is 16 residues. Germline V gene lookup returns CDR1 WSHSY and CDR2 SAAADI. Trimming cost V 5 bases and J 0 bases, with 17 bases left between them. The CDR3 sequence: CASSSPWTESSYEQYF. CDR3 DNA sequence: TGCGCCAGCAGTTCCCCGTGGACTGAAAGCTCCTACGAGCAGTACTTC.

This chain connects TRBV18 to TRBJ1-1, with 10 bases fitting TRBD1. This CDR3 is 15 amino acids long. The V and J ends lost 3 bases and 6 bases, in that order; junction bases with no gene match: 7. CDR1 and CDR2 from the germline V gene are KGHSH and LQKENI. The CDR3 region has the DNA TGTGCCAGCTCACCCCGACAGGGGGCGGTCGCTGAAGCTTTCTTT. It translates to CASSPRQGAVAEAFF.

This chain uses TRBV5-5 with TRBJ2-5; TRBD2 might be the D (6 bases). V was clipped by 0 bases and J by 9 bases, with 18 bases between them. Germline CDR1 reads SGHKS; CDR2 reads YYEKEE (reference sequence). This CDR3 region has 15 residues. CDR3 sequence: CASSLAEGLWMSQYF. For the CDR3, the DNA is TGTGCCAGCAGCTTGGCTGAGGGACTGTGGATGTCCCAGTACTTC. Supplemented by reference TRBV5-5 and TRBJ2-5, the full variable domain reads DAGVTQSPTHLIKTRGQQVTLRCSPISGHKSVSWYQQVLGQGPQFIFQYYEKEERGRGNFPDRFSARQFPNYSSELNVNALLLGDSALYLCASSLAEGLWMSQYFGPGTRLLVL.

In DNA form, the CDR3 reads TGTGCCAGTAGTGACGGGACTCTGTCCACCCTCGAGCAGTACTTC. This gives the protein CASSDGTLSTLEQYF. This chain links TRBV19 with TRBJ2-7, with D maybe TRBD2 (6 bases). V was trimmed by 5 bases and J by 6 bases, leaving 20 bases between them. The germline CDR1 and CDR2 sequences are LNHDA and SQIVND (reference sequence). CDR3 length equals 15 residues.

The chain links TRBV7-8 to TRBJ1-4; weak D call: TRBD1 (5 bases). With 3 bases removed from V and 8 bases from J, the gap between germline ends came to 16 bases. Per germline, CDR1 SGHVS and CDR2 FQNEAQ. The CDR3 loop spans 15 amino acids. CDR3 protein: CASSLAGGTGEKLFF. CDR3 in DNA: TGTGCCAGCAGCTTGGCGGGGGGGACGGGGGAAAAACTGTTTTTT.

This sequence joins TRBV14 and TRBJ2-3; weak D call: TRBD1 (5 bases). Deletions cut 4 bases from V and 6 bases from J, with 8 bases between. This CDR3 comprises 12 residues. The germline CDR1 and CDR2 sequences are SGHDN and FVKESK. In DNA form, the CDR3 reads TGTGCCAGCAGCCGAGCAGGGGATACGCAGTATTTT. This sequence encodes CASSRAGDTQYF. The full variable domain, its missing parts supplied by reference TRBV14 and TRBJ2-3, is EAGVTQFPSHSVIEKGQTVTLRCDPISGHDNLYWYRRVMGKEIKFLLHFVKESKQDESGMPNNRFLAERTGGTYSTLKVQPAELEDSGVYFCASSRAGDTQYFGPGTRLTVL.

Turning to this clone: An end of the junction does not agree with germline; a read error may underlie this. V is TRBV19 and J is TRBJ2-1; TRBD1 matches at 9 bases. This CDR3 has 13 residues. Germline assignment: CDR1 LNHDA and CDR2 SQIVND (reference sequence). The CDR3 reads CASSLDRGNEQFF. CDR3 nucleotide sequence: TGTGCCAGTAGTTTAGACAGGGGGAATGAGCAGTTCTTC.

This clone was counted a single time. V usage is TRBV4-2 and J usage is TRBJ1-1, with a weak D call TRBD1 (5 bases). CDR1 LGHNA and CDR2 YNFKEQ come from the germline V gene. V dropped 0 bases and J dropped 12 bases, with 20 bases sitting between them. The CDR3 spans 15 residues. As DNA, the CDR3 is TGTGCCAGCAGCCAAGATTTAATCGGTGGGGCGAGGTCTTTCTTT. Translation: CASSQDLIGGARSFF.

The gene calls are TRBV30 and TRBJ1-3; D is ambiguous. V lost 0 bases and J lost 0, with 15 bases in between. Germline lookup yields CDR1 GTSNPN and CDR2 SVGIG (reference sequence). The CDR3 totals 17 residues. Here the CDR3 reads CAWSVQGGGASGNTIYF. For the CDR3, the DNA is TGTGCCTGGAGTGTACAAGGAGGAGGAGCCTCTGGAAACACCATATATTTT.

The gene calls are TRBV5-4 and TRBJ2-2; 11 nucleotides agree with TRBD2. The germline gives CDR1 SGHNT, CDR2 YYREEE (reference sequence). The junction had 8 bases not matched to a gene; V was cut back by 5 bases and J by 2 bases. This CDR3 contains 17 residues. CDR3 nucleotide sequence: TGTGCCAGCAGTTTTGGACTAGCGGGTACCAACACCGGGGAGCTGTTTTTT. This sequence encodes CASSFGLAGTNTGELFF.

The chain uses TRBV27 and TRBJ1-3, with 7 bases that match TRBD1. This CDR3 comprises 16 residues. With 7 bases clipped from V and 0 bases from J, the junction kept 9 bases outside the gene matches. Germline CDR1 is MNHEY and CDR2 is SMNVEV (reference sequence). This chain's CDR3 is CASKRTGLSSGNTIYF. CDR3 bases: TGTGCCAGCAAGAGGACAGGCCTTAGCTCTGGAAACACCATATATTTT.